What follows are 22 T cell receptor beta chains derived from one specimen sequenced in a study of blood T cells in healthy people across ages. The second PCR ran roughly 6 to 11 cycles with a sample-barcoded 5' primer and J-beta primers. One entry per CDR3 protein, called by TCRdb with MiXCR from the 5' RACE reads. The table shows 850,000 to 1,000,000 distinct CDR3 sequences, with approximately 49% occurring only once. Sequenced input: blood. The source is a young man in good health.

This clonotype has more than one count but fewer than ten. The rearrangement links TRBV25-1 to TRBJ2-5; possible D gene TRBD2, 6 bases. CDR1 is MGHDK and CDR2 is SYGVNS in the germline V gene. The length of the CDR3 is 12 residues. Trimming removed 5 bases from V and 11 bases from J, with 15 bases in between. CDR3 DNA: TGTGCCAGCAGTTGGATAGGTCGGGAGCAGTACTTC. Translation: CASSWIGREQYF.

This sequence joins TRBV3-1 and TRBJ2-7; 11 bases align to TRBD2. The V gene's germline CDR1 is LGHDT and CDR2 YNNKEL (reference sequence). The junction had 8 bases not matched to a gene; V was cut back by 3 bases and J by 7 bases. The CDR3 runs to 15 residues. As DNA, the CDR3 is TGTGCCAGCAGCCAGCTAGCGGGGGGACACAATGAGCAGTACTTC. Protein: CASSQLAGGHNEQYF.

As DNA, the CDR3 is TGCAGTGCTACAGGGGGCAGAGTCAATCAGCCCCAGCATTTT. Amino acids: CSATGGRVNQPQHF. The J gene is TRBJ1-5, the V gene TRBV20-1; 8 bases are a match to TRBD1. The V segment lost 4 bases and the J segment 3 bases; nucleotides outside the gene matches: 5. The CDR3 length is 14 residues. The germline CDR1 and CDR2 sequences are DFQATT and SNEGSKA (reference sequence).

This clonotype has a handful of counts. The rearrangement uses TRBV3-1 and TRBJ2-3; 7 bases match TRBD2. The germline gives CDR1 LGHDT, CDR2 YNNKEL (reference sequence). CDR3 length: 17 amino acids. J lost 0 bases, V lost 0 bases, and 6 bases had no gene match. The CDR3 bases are TGTGCCAGCAGCCAAGACCCCGGCGGGGGAAGCACAGATACGCAGTATTTT. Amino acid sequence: CASSQDPGGGSTDTQYF.

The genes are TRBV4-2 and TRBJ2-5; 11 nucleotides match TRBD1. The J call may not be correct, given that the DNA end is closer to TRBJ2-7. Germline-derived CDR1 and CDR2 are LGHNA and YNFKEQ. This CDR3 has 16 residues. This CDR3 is CASSLNGQGAINEQYF. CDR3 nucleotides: TGTGCCAGCAGCCTTAACGGACAGGGGGCAATTAACGAGCAGTACTTC.

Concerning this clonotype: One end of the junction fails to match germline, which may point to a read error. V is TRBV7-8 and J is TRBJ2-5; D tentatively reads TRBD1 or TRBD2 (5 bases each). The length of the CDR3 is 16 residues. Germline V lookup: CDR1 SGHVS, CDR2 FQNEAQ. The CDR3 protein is CAGSSPVGTPQGTQYF. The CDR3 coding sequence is TGTGCCGGCAGCTCACCGGTGGGGACCCCCCAAGGGACCCAGTACTTC. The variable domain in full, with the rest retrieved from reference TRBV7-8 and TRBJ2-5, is GAGVSQSPRYKVAKRGQDVALRCDPISGHVSLFWYQQALGQGPEFLTYFQNEAQLDKSGLPSDRFFAERPEGSVSTLKIQRTQQEDSAVYLCAGSSPVGTPQGTQYFGPGTRLLVL.

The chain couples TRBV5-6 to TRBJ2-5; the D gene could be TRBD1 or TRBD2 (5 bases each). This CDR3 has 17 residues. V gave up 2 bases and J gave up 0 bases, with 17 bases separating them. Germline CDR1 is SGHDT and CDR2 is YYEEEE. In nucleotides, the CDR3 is TGTGCCAGCAGCTTAACTACGGGACGGGCGTACCAAGAGACCCAGTACTTC. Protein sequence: CASSLTTGRAYQETQYF.

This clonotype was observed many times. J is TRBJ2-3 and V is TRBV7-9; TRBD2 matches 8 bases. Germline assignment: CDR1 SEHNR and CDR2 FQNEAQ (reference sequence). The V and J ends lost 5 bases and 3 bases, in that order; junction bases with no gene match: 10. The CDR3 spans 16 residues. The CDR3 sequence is CASSPGNSGGTDTQYF. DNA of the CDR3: TGTGCCAGCAGCCCCGGCAACAGCGGGGGTACAGATACGCAGTATTTT.

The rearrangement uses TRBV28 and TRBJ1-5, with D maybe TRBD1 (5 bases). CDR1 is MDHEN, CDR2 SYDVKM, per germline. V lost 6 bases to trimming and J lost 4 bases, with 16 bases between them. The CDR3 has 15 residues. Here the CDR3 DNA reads TGTGCCAGCAGGTCTCCTCAGGGTAAGAATCAGCCCCAGCATTTT. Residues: CASRSPQGKNQPQHF. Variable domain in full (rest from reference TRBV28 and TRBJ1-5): DVKVTQSSRYLVKRTGEKVFLECVQDMDHENMFWYRQDPGLGLRLIYFSYDVKMKEKGDIPEGYSVSREKKERFSLILESASTNQTSMYLCASRSPQGKNQPQHFGDGTRLSIL.

This CDR3 reads CSGAGLGGPYEQFF. In DNA form, the CDR3 reads TGCAGTGGGGCGGGACTAGGGGGGCCATATGAGCAGTTCTTC. V and J are TRBV20-1 and TRBJ2-1, with 8 bases identical to TRBD2. This CDR3 spans 14 amino acids. Germline CDR1 reads DFQATT; CDR2 reads SNEGSKA (reference sequence). The junction had 13 bases not matched to a gene; V was cut back by 7 bases and J by 8 bases.

CDR3 amino acids: CSVEGDRGGNEQFF. The CDR3 nucleotides read TGCAGCGTTGAGGGGGACAGGGGAGGGAATGAGCAGTTCTTC. The chain recombines TRBV29-1 with TRBJ2-1; 10 bases align to TRBD1. J was trimmed by 7 bases and V by 3 bases; bases with no gene match: 6. Germline CDR1 is SQVTM and CDR2 is ANQGSEA. There are 14 residues in the CDR3.

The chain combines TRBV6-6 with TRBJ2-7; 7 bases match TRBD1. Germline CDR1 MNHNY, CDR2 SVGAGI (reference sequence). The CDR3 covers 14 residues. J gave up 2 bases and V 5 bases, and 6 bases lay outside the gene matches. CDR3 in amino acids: CASSKGQLTYEQYF. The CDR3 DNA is TGTGCCAGCAGTAAGGGACAGCTAACCTACGAGCAGTACTTC.

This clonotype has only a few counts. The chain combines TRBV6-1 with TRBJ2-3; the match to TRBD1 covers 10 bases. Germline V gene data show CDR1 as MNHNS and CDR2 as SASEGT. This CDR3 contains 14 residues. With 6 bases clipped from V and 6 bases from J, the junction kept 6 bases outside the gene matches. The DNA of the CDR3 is TGTGCCAGCAGCGGGACAGGGGCAAGGGATACGCAGTATTTT. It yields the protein CASSGTGARDTQYF.

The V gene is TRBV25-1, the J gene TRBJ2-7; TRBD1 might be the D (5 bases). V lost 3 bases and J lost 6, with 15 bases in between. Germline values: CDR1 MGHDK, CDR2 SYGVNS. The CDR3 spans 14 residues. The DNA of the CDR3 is TGTGCCAGCAGTGATTCCCCCAGGGCAGGCGAGCAGTACTTC. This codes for CASSDSPRAGEQYF.

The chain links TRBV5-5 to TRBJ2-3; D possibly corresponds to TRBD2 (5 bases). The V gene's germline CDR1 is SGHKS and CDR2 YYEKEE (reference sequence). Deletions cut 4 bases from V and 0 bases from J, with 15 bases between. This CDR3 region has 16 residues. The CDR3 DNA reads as TGTGCCAGCAGCCCGTTACCGGGAACCAGCACAGATACGCAGTATTTT. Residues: CASSPLPGTSTDTQYF.

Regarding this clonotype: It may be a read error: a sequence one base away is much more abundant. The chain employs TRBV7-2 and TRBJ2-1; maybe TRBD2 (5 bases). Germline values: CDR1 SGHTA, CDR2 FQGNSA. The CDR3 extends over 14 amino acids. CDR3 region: CVSSPIATSNEQFF. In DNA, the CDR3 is TGTGTCAGCAGCCCAATAGCGACCTCCAATGAGCAGTTCTTC.

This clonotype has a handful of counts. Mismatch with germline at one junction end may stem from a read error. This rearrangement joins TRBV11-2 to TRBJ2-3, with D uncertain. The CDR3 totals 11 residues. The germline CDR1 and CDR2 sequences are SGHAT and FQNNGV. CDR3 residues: CTSSLSDTQYF. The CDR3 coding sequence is TGTACCAGCAGCTTATCAGATACGCAGTATTTT. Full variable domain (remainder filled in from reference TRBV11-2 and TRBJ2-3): EAGVAQSPRYKIIEKRQSVAFWCNPISGHATLYWYQQILGQGPKLLIQFQNNGVVDDSQLPKDRFSAERLKGVDSTLKIQPAKLEDSAVYLCTSSLSDTQYFGPGTRLTVL.

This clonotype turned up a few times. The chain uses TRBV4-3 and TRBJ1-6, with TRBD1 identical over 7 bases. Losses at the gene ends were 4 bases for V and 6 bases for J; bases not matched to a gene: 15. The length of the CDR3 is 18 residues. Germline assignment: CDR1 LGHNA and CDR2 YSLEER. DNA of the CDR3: TGCGCCAGCAGCCCGGAGAGGACAGGCCTTCGGGGTAATTCACCCCTCCACTTT. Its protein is CASSPERTGLRGNSPLHF.

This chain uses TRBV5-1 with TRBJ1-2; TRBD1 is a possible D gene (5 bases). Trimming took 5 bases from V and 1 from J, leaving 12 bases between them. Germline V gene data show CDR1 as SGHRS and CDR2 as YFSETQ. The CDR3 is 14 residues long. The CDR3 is CASSQGGFNYGYTF. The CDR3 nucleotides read TGCGCCAGCAGTCAGGGCGGGTTTAACTATGGCTACACCTTC.

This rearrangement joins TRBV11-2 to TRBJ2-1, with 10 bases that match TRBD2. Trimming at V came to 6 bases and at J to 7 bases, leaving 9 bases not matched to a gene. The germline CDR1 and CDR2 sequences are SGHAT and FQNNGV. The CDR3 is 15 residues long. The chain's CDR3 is CASRALAGVGNEQFF. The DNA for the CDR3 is TGTGCCAGCAGGGCTCTAGCGGGGGTTGGGAATGAGCAGTTCTTC.

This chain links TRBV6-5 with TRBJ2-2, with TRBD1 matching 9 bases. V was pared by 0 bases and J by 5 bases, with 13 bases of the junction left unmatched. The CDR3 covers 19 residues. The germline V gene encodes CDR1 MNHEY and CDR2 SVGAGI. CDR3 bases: TGTGCCAGCAGTTACTCGATTTTATCGGGACAGGGTCGAACCGGGGAGCTGTTTTTT. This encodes CASSYSILSGQGRTGELFF.

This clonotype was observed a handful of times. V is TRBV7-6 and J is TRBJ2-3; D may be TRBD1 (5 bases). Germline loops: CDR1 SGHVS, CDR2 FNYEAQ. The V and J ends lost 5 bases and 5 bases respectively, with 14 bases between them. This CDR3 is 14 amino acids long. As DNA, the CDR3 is TGTGCCAGCAGCCTCGGGTCAAGGGGAGATACGCAGTATTTT. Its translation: CASSLGSRGDTQYF.